These 30 T cell receptor beta chains originate from one sample sequenced in a study of beta chain features in type 1 diabetes. Study-level points and caveats: Across all four CD4+ subsets, people with type 1 diabetes showed modestly shorter TCRB CDR3s.

Of the isolated RNA, all was reverse transcribed, and so the sequenced material was expressed TCRB transcripts. Profiling relied on immunoSEQ multiplex PCR, and the TCRdb table lists in-frame clones only, not all of them. The sample holds under 300,000 clones, 14% seen once. Their specific antigens are unknown. The sequenced material came from naive CD4+ T cells from blood. The receptors derive from a man younger than 45 with type 1 diabetes.

V gene TRBV11-3 combines with J gene TRBJ1-6; 7 nucleotides match TRBD1. Trimming at V came to 5 bases and at J to 7 bases, leaving 8 bases not matched to a gene. This CDR3 region has 15 residues. Looked up from germline, CDR1 is SGHNT and CDR2 is YENEEA. DNA for the CDR3: TGTGCCAGCAGCGGAGGGGGCACATCCAATTCACCCCTCCACTTT. Its protein product is CASSGGGTSNSPLHF.

This clone occurred a few times. The chain recombines TRBV27 with TRBJ2-2, with D possibly being TRBD1 (5 bases). CDR3 length: 16 amino acids. The V and J ends lost 5 bases and 6 bases respectively, with 19 bases between them. Germline values: CDR1 MNHEY, CDR2 SMNVEV (reference sequence). The CDR3 sequence: CASSAQVTEKAGELFF. The CDR3 coding sequence is TGTGCCAGCAGTGCACAGGTTACGGAGAAGGCCGGGGAGCTGTTTTTT.

In its sample, this clone was seen a few times. V is TRBV4-2 and J is TRBJ2-4, with D perhaps TRBD2 (5 bases). Germline V gives CDR1 LGHNA, CDR2 YNFKEQ. V was pared by 3 bases and J by 0 bases, with 9 bases between. The CDR3 is 15 amino acids. The CDR3 DNA is TGTGCCAGCAGCCAGGACGGGGTAGCCAAAAACATTCAGTACTTC. It specifies CASSQDGVAKNIQYF.

A few counts support this clone. The rearrangement links TRBV19 to TRBJ1-5; D remains ambiguous. Germline CDR1 reads LNHDA; CDR2 reads SQIVND (reference sequence). This CDR3 spans 14 amino acids. The V and J ends lost 7 bases and 0 bases respectively, with 10 bases between them. The CDR3 region is CASTPVFSNQPQHF. DNA for the CDR3: TGTGCCAGTACCCCGGTATTTAGCAATCAGCCCCAGCATTTT. Drawing the rest from reference TRBV19 and TRBJ1-5, the complete variable domain is DGGITQSPKYLFRKEGQNVTLSCEQNLNHDAMYWYRQDPGQGLRLIYYSQIVNDFQKGDIAEGYSVSREKKESFPLTVTSAQKNPTAFYLCASTPVFSNQPQHFGDGTRLSIL.

This clone turned up a few times. The V call is TRBV5-4, the J call TRBJ2-2, with unresolved D. CDR3 length equals 13 residues. V gave up 2 bases and J gave up 1 base, with 3 bases separating them. Germline CDR1 is SGHNT and CDR2 is YYREEE (reference sequence). CDR3 residues: CASSFQNTGELFF. Written as DNA, the CDR3 is TGTGCCAGCAGCTTCCAGAACACCGGGGAGCTGTTTTTT.

This sequence joins TRBV9 and TRBJ2-1; 13 nucleotides line up with TRBD2. CDR1 and CDR2 (germline): SGDLS, YYNGEE. This CDR3 is built from 16 residues. With V trimmed by 4 bases and J by 8 bases, 9 bases remained unmatched. CDR3 nucleotide sequence: TGTGCCAGCAGCCCGCGGACTAGCGGGAGACGCGATGAGCAGTTCTTC. Amino acid sequence: CASSPRTSGRRDEQFF.

There are a few counts of this clone. This sequence joins TRBV4-1 and TRBJ1-5, with a tentative D call TRBD1 (6 bases). The length of the CDR3 is 15 residues. The ends were cut back, 4 bases at V and 2 bases at J, with 12 bases in the middle. The germline gives CDR1 MGHRA, CDR2 YSYEKL. The CDR3 protein is CASSLQQGGNQPQHF. CDR3 DNA: TGCGCCAGCAGCCTACAACAGGGTGGCAATCAGCCCCAGCATTTT.

The chain couples TRBV5-1 to TRBJ2-3, with TRBD2 identical over 12 bases. V shed 0 bases, J shed 1 base, and the junction held 0 bases outside the gene matches. CDR1 SGHRS and CDR2 YFSETQ come from the germline V gene. CDR3 length equals 16 residues. The CDR3 DNA follows: TGCGCCAGCAGCTTGGGGACTAGCGGGGGCACAGATACGCAGTATTTT. Translated, it gives CASSLGTSGGTDTQYF.

This clone was counted only a few times. Other DNA sequences in this specimen translate into the identical CDR3. The chain employs TRBV30 and TRBJ1-2, with TRBD1 as a possible D gene (6 bases). Germline CDR1 GTSNPN, CDR2 SVGIG (reference sequence). Trimming cost V 0 bases and J 4 bases, with 6 bases left between them. The CDR3 sequence is 12 residues long. Written as DNA, the CDR3 is TGTGCCTGGAGTGTACAGGGCTATGGCTACACCTTC. Its translation is CAWSVQGYGYTF.

This chain uses TRBV18 with TRBJ2-7; the D gene is possibly TRBD2 (7 bases). CDR3 length equals 15 residues. Germline V gene sequence: CDR1 KGHSH, CDR2 LQKENI. V was trimmed by 1 base and J by 5 bases, leaving 15 bases between them. The CDR3 is CASSPRVRGADEQYF. The DNA for the CDR3 is TGTGCCAGCTCACCACGGGTACGGGGGGCGGACGAGCAGTACTTC.

The chain couples TRBV6-5 to TRBJ1-2; TRBD1 matches at 7 bases. Trimming cost V 6 bases and J 2 bases; bases outside gene matches: 6. CDR3 size: 14 residues. Looked up from germline, CDR1 is MNHEY and CDR2 is SVGAGI. The CDR3 DNA reads as TGTGCCAGCAGGAGTGGGACAGCCAACTATGGCTACACCTTC. This sequence encodes CASRSGTANYGYTF.

This clone has more than one count but fewer than ten. The V gene is TRBV5-1, the J gene TRBJ1-2; TRBD1 aligns across 11 bases. The CDR3 loop spans 14 amino acids. Germline values: CDR1 SGHRS, CDR2 YFSETQ. V lost 4 bases and J lost 8; bases outside the gene matches: 7. CDR3 DNA: TGCGCCAGCAGCAAGGGACAGGGGGAGTCGGGCTACACCTTC. Protein product: CASSKGQGESGYTF.

This rearrangement joins TRBV5-4 to TRBJ1-2; possibly TRBD1 for D (6 bases). Trimming took 2 bases from V and 2 from J, leaving 10 bases between them. This CDR3 has 14 amino acids. CDR1 is SGHNT and CDR2 is YYREEE in the germline V gene (reference sequence). CDR3 protein: CASSFGTLNYGYTF. CDR3 DNA: TGTGCCAGCAGCTTCGGGACACTGAACTATGGCTACACCTTC.

This clone was seen a few times. The chain recombines TRBV10-3 with TRBJ1-2; D unresolved. Germline CDR1 and CDR2: ENHRY and SYGVKD. The length of the CDR3 is 13 residues. V lost 2 bases to trimming and J lost 3 bases, with 7 bases between them. In DNA, the CDR3 is TGTGCCATCAGTGAGAGCACGGACTATGGCTACACCTTC. Protein sequence: CAISESTDYGYTF.

V usage is TRBV9 and J usage is TRBJ2-3; 7 bases align to TRBD2. The CDR3 has 15 residues. V shed 0 bases and J 6 bases; nucleotides not matched to a gene: 7. Per the germline V gene, CDR1 is SGDLS and CDR2 is YYNGEE. The CDR3 protein is CASSVEGTKVDTQYF. The CDR3 DNA reads TGTGCCAGCAGCGTAGAAGGGACTAAAGTGGATACGCAGTATTTT.

The chain is built from TRBV2 and TRBJ1-1, with 7 bases aligning to TRBD1. The CDR3 totals 13 residues. Germline CDR1 and CDR2: SNHLY and FYNNEI. V lost 3 bases to trimming and J lost 10 bases; unmatched junction nucleotides: 8. CDR3 protein: CASSDEGALGAFF. For the CDR3, the DNA is TGTGCCAGCAGTGATGAGGGGGCCTTGGGAGCTTTCTTT. The whole variable domain, filled in from reference TRBV2 and TRBJ1-1, reads EPEVTQTPSHQVTQMGQEVILRCVPISNHLYFYWYRQILGQKVEFLVSFYNNEISEKSEIFDDQFSVERPDGSNFTLKIRSTKLEDSAMYFCASSDEGALGAFFGQGTRLTVV.

This rearrangement joins TRBV11-1 to TRBJ2-1; TRBD2 matches at 7 bases. Per the germline V gene, CDR1 is SGHAT and CDR2 is FQDESV (reference sequence). CDR3 size: 15 residues. V lost 0 bases and J lost 7; bases outside the gene matches: 6. The CDR3 spells CASSLARSGGNEQFF. The CDR3 nucleotides read TGTGCCAGCAGCTTAGCGCGTTCGGGGGGAAATGAGCAGTTCTTC.

The chain joins TRBV2 to TRBJ1-1, with 7 bases that match TRBD1. This CDR3 has 15 residues. CDR1 and CDR2 from the germline V gene are SNHLY and FYNNEI. V was clipped by 0 bases and J by 6 bases; unmatched bases: 7. Here the CDR3 reads CASSEAEQGFAEAFF. DNA of the CDR3: TGTGCCAGCAGTGAAGCGGAACAGGGGTTCGCTGAAGCTTTCTTT.

The chain is built from TRBV4-1 and TRBJ1-4, with D unclear. This CDR3 has 15 residues. CDR1 is MGHRA and CDR2 is YSYEKL in the germline V gene. The V end lost 4 bases, the J end lost 5 bases, and 14 bases lay between the germline ends. The CDR3 loop is CASSPGRANNEKLFF. CDR3 DNA sequence: TGCGCCAGCAGCCCGGGGAGGGCGAACAATGAAAAACTGTTTTTT.

This clone has a handful of counts. The CDR3 bases are TGTGCCAGCGCCGAGGGGTACAGGGGCAGCACAGATACGCAGTATTTT. Translation gives CASAEGYRGSTDTQYF. This rearrangement joins TRBV2 to TRBJ2-3, with TRBD1 identical over 7 bases. CDR3 size: 16 residues. Germline trimming cut 8 bases from V and 0 bases from J; bases unmatched to any gene: 11. Germline CDR1 reads SNHLY; CDR2 reads FYNNEI.

The V gene is TRBV7-9, the J gene TRBJ1-1, with D unresolved. Germline-derived CDR1 and CDR2 are SEHNR and FQNEAQ (reference sequence). The CDR3 length is 14 residues. V dropped 1 base and J dropped 0 bases, with 6 bases sitting between them. The CDR3 DNA is TGTGCCAGCAGCTTAGGACATTTGAACACTGAAGCTTTCTTT. It specifies CASSLGHLNTEAFF.

The V gene is TRBV5-6, the J gene TRBJ2-7; 9 positions agree with TRBD1. From germline, CDR1 is SGHDT and CDR2 YYEEEE. The CDR3 covers 12 residues. J gave up 6 bases and V 4 bases, and 2 bases lay outside the gene matches. The CDR3 DNA follows: TGTGCCAGCAGCCCGACAGGGGGCGAGCAGTACTTC. Encoded protein: CASSPTGGEQYF. Full variable domain (missing parts from reference TRBV5-6 and TRBJ2-7): DAGVTQSPTHLIKTRGQQVTLRCSPKSGHDTVSWYQQALGQGPQFIFQYYEEEERQRGNFPDRFSGHQFPNYSSELNVNALLLGDSALYLCASSPTGGEQYFGPGTRLTVT.

This clone was detected once. This specimen includes other DNA sequences encoding the same CDR3. This chain connects TRBV5-1 to TRBJ1-1; 7 bases are a match to TRBD1. Germline CDR1 is SGHRS and CDR2 is YFSETQ. This CDR3 is 14 amino acids long. J was trimmed by 1 base and V by 2 bases; bases with no gene match: 2. The CDR3, as DNA: TGCGCCAGCAGCTTAAACAGGGGGAACACTGAAGCTTTCTTT. Translating it yields CASSLNRGNTEAFF. Full variable domain (missing parts from reference TRBV5-1 and TRBJ1-1): KAGVTQTPRYLIKTRGQQVTLSCSPISGHRSVSWYQQTPGQGLQFLFEYFSETQRNKGNFPGRFSGRQFSNSRSEMNVSTLELGDSALYLCASSLNRGNTEAFFGQGTRLTVV.

V gene TRBV19 combines with J gene TRBJ2-2, with 8 bases that match TRBD2. V lost 8 bases, J lost 5 bases, and 10 bases stayed unmatched. Germline V lookup: CDR1 LNHDA, CDR2 SQIVND (reference sequence). This CDR3 spans 15 amino acids. CDR3: CASVPSGRRTGELFF. For the CDR3, the DNA is TGTGCCAGTGTCCCAAGCGGGAGAAGGACCGGGGAGCTGTTTTTT.

This clone was counted a single time. The rearrangement links TRBV7-9 to TRBJ2-7, with no clear D. The germline V gene encodes CDR1 SEHNR and CDR2 FQNEAQ (reference sequence). The CDR3 covers 14 residues. Trimming removed 2 bases at V and 0 bases at J, with 8 bases between. The CDR3 spells CASSLIEASYEQYF. CDR3 coding DNA: TGTGCCAGCAGCTTAATAGAGGCCTCCTACGAGCAGTACTTC.

This clone was detected only a few times. The V gene is TRBV25-1, the J gene TRBJ2-1; TRBD2 aligns across 8 bases. Germline trimming cut 5 bases from V and 5 bases from J; bases unmatched to any gene: 8. There are 15 residues in the CDR3. Germline CDR1 reads MGHDK; CDR2 reads SYGVNS. This chain's CDR3 is CASSLRLAGNNEQFF. CDR3 nucleotides: TGTGCCAGCAGTTTGCGTCTAGCGGGTAACAATGAGCAGTTCTTC. The whole variable domain, remainder taken from reference TRBV25-1 and TRBJ2-1, is EADIYQTPRYLVIGTGKKITLECSQTMGHDKMYWYQQDPGMELHLIHYSYGVNSTEKGDLSSESTVSRIRTEHFPLTLESARPSHTSQYLCASSLRLAGNNEQFFGPGTRLTVL.

The chain couples TRBV19 to TRBJ1-5; no clear D. The ends were cut back, 5 bases at V and 5 bases at J, with 10 bases in the middle. Germline V gives CDR1 LNHDA, CDR2 SQIVND (reference sequence). The CDR3 is made up of 13 amino acids. For the CDR3, the DNA is TGTGCCAGTAGTGTCGACACAGATCAGCCCCAGCATTTT. Amino acids: CASSVDTDQPQHF.

The rearrangement uses TRBV27 and TRBJ2-7; D not resolved. V shed 10 bases and J shed 6 bases, with 10 bases lying between them. The germline CDR1 and CDR2 sequences are MNHEY and SMNVEV (reference sequence). The CDR3 covers 10 residues. CDR3 DNA sequence: TGTGCCACTGAACCGGTCGAGCAGTACTTC. Translating it yields CATEPVEQYF.

This clone occurred a few times. The CDR3 loop reads CASSFRVNPSTDTQYF. The CDR3 DNA reads TGTGCCAGCAGCTTTCGGGTGAACCCTAGCACAGATACGCAGTATTTT. The chain combines TRBV5-6 with TRBJ2-3; no definite D call. The CDR3 has 16 residues. Per the germline V gene, CDR1 is SGHDT and CDR2 is YYEEEE. V shed 2 bases and J shed 0 bases, with 13 bases lying between them.

The sample holds a few counts of this clone. The genes are TRBV27 and TRBJ1-5; D is undetermined. CDR1 is MNHEY, CDR2 SMNVEV, per germline (reference sequence). This CDR3 is built from 15 residues. Deletions cut 0 bases from V and 4 bases from J, with 10 bases between. This chain's CDR3 is CASSLSAPRNQPQHF. CDR3 sequence (DNA): TGTGCCAGCAGTTTATCAGCCCCACGAAATCAGCCCCAGCATTTT.